The clone carrying this T cell receptor (beta chain) was recorded many times. Its specificity is not known. This sample is part of a study of metastatic and nonmetastatic thyroid tumors. Study background: Repertoires of blood and of tissue (tumor or nodule) from malignant and benign thyroid patients were compared.

From the PCR reads, TCRdb re-called clones with MiXCR. In the table there are tens of thousands of clones, 12% of which are singletons. This CDR3 has 15 residues. V was pared by 4 bases and J by 0 bases, with 3 bases of the junction left unmatched. Germline CDR1 and CDR2: SGDLS and YYNGEE. There were no patients who had received any treatment before thyroid surgery. Findings of the study overall: According to reports, the diversity of TCR beta was significantly higher in malignant thyroid tumors than in benign nodules, and this held in both blood and tumor samples.

Sequencing used blood. This clonotype was sampled from a male donor with papillary thyroid cancer or a benign thyroid nodule (not recorded which). Some clones in this sample may be carry-over from other donors' samples. The chain joins TRBV9 to TRBJ1-5, with 8 bases matching TRBD1. The DNA of the CDR3 is TGTGCCAGCAGCCGACAGGGGCTTAGCAATCAGCCCCAGCATTTT. Residues: CASSRQGLSNQPQHF.